This is a list of T cell receptor beta chains from one sample in a study of blood T cells in healthy people across ages. One entry per CDR3 protein results from TCRdb running MiXCR on the 5' RACE reads. The table has about 1.4 million distinct CDR3 sequences, approximately 59% seen once. Sequencing was done on a sample of blood. The receptors originated from a man aged 18 to 29 in good health. CDR3s leave out the opening cysteine and the closing phenylalanine or tryptophan.

v_call	j_call	cdr3_aa
TRBV12-3/TRBV12-4	TRBJ2-1	ASRPRNYNEQF
TRBV9	TRBJ2-5	ASSLQGAWQETQY
TRBV10-3	TRBJ2-7	AISGKTGYQSYEQY
TRBV12-3/TRBV12-4	TRBJ2-2	ASRTGTGGPGELF
TRBV10-3	TRBJ2-2	AISVTGLAGQFANTGELF
TRBV10-3	TRBJ2-7	AISESLGNYEQY
TRBV7-9	TRBJ2-1	ASRSDSYNEQF
TRBV10-3	TRBJ2-2	AISGANTGELF
TRBV20-1	TRBJ2-7	SARGQGFDEQY
TRBV28	TRBJ2-1	ASRRRGPNEQF
TRBV3-1	TRBJ2-7	ASSQIGGASYEQY
TRBV5-1	TRBJ2-7	ASSSETAYEQY
TRBV20-1	TRBJ2-5	SADPGLLEETQY
TRBV25-1	TRBJ2-1	ASSPLPGTSGSRYNEQF
TRBV7-2	TRBJ2-1	ASSIPGLGHNEQF
TRBV20-1	TRBJ1-6	SAPKGGESPLH
TRBV5-6	TRBJ1-1	ASSTTDRRWEAF
TRBV10-2	.	ASRGLAGPEGTYEQY
TRBV3-1	TRBJ2-4	ASSKRATGAKNIQY
TRBV12-3/TRBV12-4	TRBJ1-2	ASRLEVEANYGYT
TRBV12-3/TRBV12-4	TRBJ1-2	ASSFDRGRHGYT
TRBV29-1	TRBJ2-5	SVVAARYQETQY
TRBV20-1	TRBJ2-5	SARGTPWETQY
TRBV12-3/TRBV12-4	TRBJ1-2	ASSLASWTGLNYGYT
TRBV20-1	TRBJ1-1	SAQPRDRGQENTEAF
TRBV6-1	TRBJ2-7	ASSLTSETYEQY
TRBV7-8	TRBJ1-2	ASSLTPSEGSYGYT
TRBV7-9	TRBJ2-1	ASSLGPDRGSYNERF
TRBV6-2/TRBV6-3	TRBJ2-1	AGSLTSSYNEQF
TRBV6-2/TRBV6-3	TRBJ2-7	ASPGAVYEQY
TRBV20-1	TRBJ1-5	SMLMKVNQPQH
TRBV20-1	TRBJ2-5	SATKAERSGTQY
TRBV5-1	.	ASSLDWGLYEQY
TRBV6-6	TRBJ2-2	ASSGGSGELF
TRBV11-2	TRBJ2-1	ASSPISGGAYNEQF
TRBV28	TRBJ1-2	ASSFQWGPQRYGYT
TRBV10-3	TRBJ2-7	AISESSSGGSTEQY
TRBV20-1	.	SARDLAGPPSYEQY
TRBV27	TRBJ2-1	ASSKGRLAGRGGYNEQF
TRBV15	TRBJ1-4	ATSRVGSMTVLF
TRBV6-6	TRBJ1-2	ASSYQGIHYGYT
TRBV20-1	TRBJ2-4	GARDTRKNIQY
TRBV5-1	TRBJ1-2	ASSLRGPPNGYT
TRBV7-2	TRBJ2-1	ASREPAGGKYNEQF
TRBV20-1	TRBJ2-1	SARLTVRSYNEQF
TRBV28	TRBJ2-3	ASSSDRGAADTQY
TRBV2	TRBJ2-7	ASRGDLLGGMSYEQY
TRBV10-3	TRBJ2-1	AISPGQGTNEQF
TRBV29-1	TRBJ2-1	SAEVPAGDNEQF
TRBV7-2	TRBJ2-1	ASSLGQVGSGSNEQF
TRBV7-2	TRBJ1-1	ASSPGRMNTEAF
TRBV9	TRBJ2-1	ASSLIAGGDNEQF
TRBV7-6	TRBJ2-5	ASSPPGAVETQY
TRBV9	TRBJ2-1	ASSVGAVYEQF
TRBV19	TRBJ1-2	ASPNPRDGSYT